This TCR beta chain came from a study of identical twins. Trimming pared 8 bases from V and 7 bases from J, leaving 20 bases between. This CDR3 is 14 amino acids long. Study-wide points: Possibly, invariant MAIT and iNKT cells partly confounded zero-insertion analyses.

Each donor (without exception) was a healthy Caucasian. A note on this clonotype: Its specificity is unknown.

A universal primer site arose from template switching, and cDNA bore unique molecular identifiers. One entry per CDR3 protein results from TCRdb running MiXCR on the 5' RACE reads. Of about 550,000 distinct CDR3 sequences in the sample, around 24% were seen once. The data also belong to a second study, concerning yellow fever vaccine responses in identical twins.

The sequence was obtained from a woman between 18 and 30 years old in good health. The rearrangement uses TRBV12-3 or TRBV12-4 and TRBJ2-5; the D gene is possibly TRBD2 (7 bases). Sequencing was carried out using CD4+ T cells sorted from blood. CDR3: CASSHSRGRVTQYF. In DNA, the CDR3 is TGTGCCAGCTCTCATTCGCGGGGGCGGGTGACCCAGTACTTC.